This T cell receptor (beta chain) is drawn from a study of neurological immune-mediated disorders. This clonotype has at least ten counts. There are 12 residues in the CDR3. With 8 bases removed from V and 1 base from J, the gap between germline ends came to 9 bases. Germline-derived CDR1 and CDR2 are MNHEY and SMNVEV (reference sequence). TCRdb redid the calling of the 5' RACE reads with MiXCR, one entry per CDR3 protein. The sample comprises around 52,000 distinct CDR3 sequences, approximately 5.8% of which are singletons, and approximately 1.5% rests with the top ten. The source of this sequence is a woman under 30 with multiple sclerosis. The chain links TRBV27 to TRBJ2-7; D not certain. The sample taken for sequencing was CD4+ T cells from blood. The CDR3 reads CASAVSSYEQYF. The CDR3 region has the DNA TGTGCCAGCGCGGTTTCATCCTACGAGCAGTACTTC.